This paragraph reports one TCR beta chain. Trimming removed 4 bases at V and 6 bases at J, with 26 bases between. The CDR3 totals 17 residues. Per germline, CDR1 SGHNT and CDR2 YYREEE (reference sequence). The source of the sample is a study of blood T cell repertoires in COVID-19. Study at large: Whether acute or convalescent, the COVID-19 samples came from the United States, Italy and Spain.

The table came from immunoSEQ multiplex PCR; TCRdb's copy has only in-frame clones and leaves some out. The profile shows hundreds of thousands of clones, about four fifths of them singletons. Sequenced sample: peripheral blood. This sequence originates from a woman in her 40s with active or convalescent COVID-19. The rearrangement joins TRBV5-4 to TRBJ2-7; D is unclear. The CDR3 bases are TGTGCCAGCAGCCCAAGCTTGTTATTGGATTCAGCGACCGAGCAGTACTTC. Its translation is CASSPSLLLDSATEQYF.